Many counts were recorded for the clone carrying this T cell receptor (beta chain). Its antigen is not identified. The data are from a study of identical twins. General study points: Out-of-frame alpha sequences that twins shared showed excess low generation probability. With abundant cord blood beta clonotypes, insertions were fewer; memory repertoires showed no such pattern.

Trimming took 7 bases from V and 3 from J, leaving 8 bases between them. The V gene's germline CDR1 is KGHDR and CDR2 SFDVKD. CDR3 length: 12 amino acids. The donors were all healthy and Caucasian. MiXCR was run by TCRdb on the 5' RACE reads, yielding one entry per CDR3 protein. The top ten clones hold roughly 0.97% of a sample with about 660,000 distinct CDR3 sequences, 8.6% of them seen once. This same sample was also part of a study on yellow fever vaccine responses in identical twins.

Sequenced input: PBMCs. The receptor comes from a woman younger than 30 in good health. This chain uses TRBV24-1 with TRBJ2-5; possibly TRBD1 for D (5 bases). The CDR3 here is CATRGHEETQYF. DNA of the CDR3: TGTGCCACCAGAGGACATGAAGAGACCCAGTACTTC.